This T cell receptor beta chain was identified during a study of blood T cell repertoires in COVID-19. Study-level information: Sites across the United States, Italy and Spain contributed samples from acute and convalescent COVID-19. Nucleic acid was either cDNA or gDNA, and it came from T cells, B-cell-depleted T cells, or PBMCs.

Per the original data handling: Reference gene primer amplification in the assay estimated nucleated cell counts. Only in-frame clones appear in the TCRdb table, and some are missing; sequencing was by immunoSEQ multiplex PCR. D and trimming were read from the DNA, whereas the V and J calls and clone size are those reported in that table. The sample holds roughly 240,000 clones; approximately 85% are singletons and the top ten take approximately 6.2%. The table lists this clone with a few counts. The Seattle patients, enrolled during active infection, were followed longitudinally. CDR3 length: 14 residues. V was shortened by 2 bases and J by 11 bases, with 13 bases between the two germline ends. Germline CDR1 and CDR2: MNHNS and SASEGT.

This receptor was identified in a woman aged 80 or older with COVID-19, enrolled during active disease. Sequenced sample: peripheral blood. The chain recombines TRBV6-1 with TRBJ1-6; weak D call: TRBD1 (6 bases). CDR3 in amino acids: CASSEIAGVTPLHF. In nucleotides, the CDR3 is TGTGCCAGCAGTGAAATCGCAGGGGTGACACCCCTCCACTTT.